A single sample gave rise to the 27 T cell receptor beta chains below, sequenced in a study of cytomegalovirus exposure and HLA in healthy donors. The PCR used 60 Vbeta and 13 Jbeta primers. Here immunoSEQ multiplex PCR was the method, and the copy in TCRdb shows in-frame clones only, minus some. The table lists 200,000 to 250,000 clones. The sample was PBMCs. The receptors were sampled from a woman aged 25 to 45 in good health and CMV-seropositive.

V is TRBV7-2 and J is TRBJ1-2; D remains ambiguous. The CDR3 loop spans 15 amino acids. CDR1 is SGHTA, CDR2 FQGNSA, per germline. V lost 0 bases and J lost 2, with 10 bases in between. The CDR3 sequence is CASSLAPGMNYGYTF. CDR3 in DNA: TGTGCCAGCAGCTTAGCACCGGGGATGAACTATGGCTACACCTTC.

Written as DNA, the CDR3 is TGTGCCAGCCGGGTTGGATGGCAATCCTACGAGCAGTACTTC. This sequence encodes CASRVGWQSYEQYF. This chain uses TRBV6-5 with TRBJ2-7; D unresolved. V lost 8 bases to trimming and J lost 1 base, with 15 bases between them. The germline V gene has CDR1 MNHEY and CDR2 SVGAGI. The CDR3 length is 14 residues.

V gene TRBV7-6 combines with J gene TRBJ2-3; the D gene is possibly TRBD1 (8 bases). Germline V CDR1 and CDR2: SGHVS, FNYEAQ. This CDR3 has 17 amino acids. V lost 0 bases and J 0 bases, leaving 13 bases between the germline ends. The CDR3 loop is CASSLAGQGGSTDTQYF. CDR3 nucleotides: TGTGCCAGCAGCTTAGCAGGACAGGGAGGGAGCACAGATACGCAGTATTTT.

Here the CDR3 reads CASSLVAASTDTQYF. Written as DNA, the CDR3 is TGTGCCAGCAGCTTAGTAGCGGCTAGCACAGATACGCAGTATTTT. V gene TRBV7-2 combines with J gene TRBJ2-3, with D perhaps TRBD2 (6 bases). CDR1 and CDR2 from the germline V gene are SGHTA and FQGNSA. V lost 1 base and J 0 bases, leaving 8 bases between the germline ends. This CDR3 is 15 amino acids long. Full variable domain (outside the CDR3, taken from reference TRBV7-2 and TRBJ2-3): GAGVSQSPSNKVTEKGKDVELRCDPISGHTALYWYRQSLGQGLEFLIYFQGNSAPDKSGLPSDRFSAERTGGSVSTLTIQRTQQEDSAVYLCASSLVAASTDTQYFGPGTRLTVL.

The J gene is TRBJ2-7, the V gene TRBV9; 8 bases match TRBD2. Germline CDR1 SGDLS, CDR2 YYNGEE. The junction had 7 bases not matched to a gene; V was cut back by 2 bases and J by 3 bases. The CDR3 spans 15 residues. CDR3 DNA: TGTGCCAGCAGCGTCGGGGGGGGCGCCGACTACGAGCAGTACTTC. It encodes CASSVGGGADYEQYF.

The chain joins TRBV30 to TRBJ2-1; D is unclear. This CDR3 spans 12 amino acids. Germline CDR1 is GTSNPN and CDR2 is SVGIG (reference sequence). The germline V and J ends were trimmed by 0 bases and 6 bases, with 6 bases remaining between them. This CDR3 reads CAWSVSGNEQFF. CDR3 in DNA: TGTGCCTGGAGTGTATCGGGCAATGAGCAGTTCTTC.

The V gene is TRBV5-4, the J gene TRBJ2-6; 7 bases agree with TRBD1. The CDR3 is made up of 16 amino acids. V was pared by 4 bases and J by 1 base, with 5 bases of the junction left unmatched. CDR1 SGHNT and CDR2 YYREEE come from the germline V gene (reference sequence). CDR3: CASSPKTGSGANVLTF. The CDR3 DNA sequence: TGTGCCAGCAGCCCCAAGACAGGGTCTGGGGCCAACGTCCTGACTTTC.

This rearrangement joins TRBV11-2 to TRBJ2-3, with TRBD1 identical over 8 bases. With V trimmed by 4 bases and J by 5 bases, 8 bases remained unmatched. CDR3 length equals 15 residues. Per germline, CDR1 SGHAT and CDR2 FQNNGV. The CDR3 region is CASSSWQGAGDTQYF. The CDR3 region has the DNA TGTGCCAGCAGCTCGTGGCAGGGGGCGGGAGATACGCAGTATTTT.

This chain joins TRBV30 and TRBJ2-3, with TRBD1 identical over 8 bases. The CDR3 is 14 residues long. V dropped 0 bases and J dropped 1; count of bases not matched to a gene: 0. Per germline, CDR1 GTSNPN and CDR2 SVGIG (reference sequence). The CDR3 DNA sequence: TGTGCCTGGAGTGTGACAGGGGGCACAGATACGCAGTATTTT. Its translation is CAWSVTGGTDTQYF.

This chain connects TRBV10-3 to TRBJ2-7, with D possibly being TRBD2 (6 bases). Germline V CDR1 and CDR2: ENHRY, SYGVKD. The CDR3 length is 14 residues. V lost 7 bases and J 3 bases, leaving 16 bases between the germline ends. CDR3 sequence: CAITPGTSDYEQYF. CDR3 nucleotide sequence: TGTGCCATCACCCCCGGGACTTCGGACTACGAGCAGTACTTC.

V is TRBV4-1 and J is TRBJ2-7; 7 positions agree with TRBD2. Germline trimming cut 0 bases from V and 3 bases from J; bases unmatched to any gene: 2. This CDR3 comprises 14 residues. CDR1 is MGHRA and CDR2 is YSYEKL in the germline V gene. The chain's CDR3 is CASSQDWGGYEQYF. The DNA of the CDR3 is TGCGCCAGCAGCCAAGATTGGGGGGGCTACGAGCAGTACTTC.

The chain couples TRBV10-2 to TRBJ2-2, with TRBD2 matching 8 bases. Germline V gives CDR1 WSHSY, CDR2 SAAADI. CDR3 length: 15 residues. The trim removed 6 bases at V and 3 bases at J, leaving 6 bases unmatched. The CDR3 here is CASRKRREDTGELFF. The CDR3 DNA follows: TGCGCCAGCAGGAAACGGCGGGAGGACACCGGGGAGCTGTTTTTT.

In DNA, the CDR3 is TGTGCCAGCAGTCAGGGGGGCAACTATGGCTACACCTTC. This translates into CASSQGGNYGYTF. The V gene is TRBV6-4, the J gene TRBJ1-2, with TRBD1 identical over 7 bases. V lost 5 bases to trimming and J lost 2 bases; unmatched junction nucleotides: 2. This CDR3 spans 13 amino acids. Germline CDR1 reads MRHNA; CDR2 reads SNTAGT.

The chain combines TRBV7-6 with TRBJ2-7; 7 bases are a match to TRBD1. Germline V gene sequence: CDR1 SGHVS, CDR2 FNYEAQ. This CDR3 is built from 17 residues. The V and J ends lost 5 bases and 3 bases, in that order; junction bases with no gene match: 16. CDR3 loop: CASSKGTDLTEGYEQYF. The CDR3 region has the DNA TGTGCCAGCAGCAAAGGGACAGATCTTACCGAAGGCTACGAGCAGTACTTC.

The chain couples TRBV5-1 to TRBJ1-1; D not resolved. The CDR3 contains 13 residues. Trimming cost V 0 bases and J 6 bases, with 9 bases left between them. Germline V lookup: CDR1 SGHRS, CDR2 YFSETQ. The CDR3 coding sequence is TGCGCCAGCAGCTTGGGGCGGGCAGCTGAAGCTTTCTTT. It specifies CASSLGRAAEAFF.

The chain uses TRBV28 and TRBJ1-5; D is possibly TRBD1 (6 bases). Trimming took off 7 bases at V and 6 bases at J, with 22 bases between the two ends. The germline CDR1 and CDR2 sequences are MDHEN and SYDVKM. The CDR3 runs to 16 residues. CDR3 nucleotides: TGTGCCAGCAACCCCACGGGGGGGGGCTGGGGTCAGCCCCAGCATTTT. Protein: CASNPTGGGWGQPQHF.

The chain links TRBV13 to TRBJ1-4; 7 nucleotides match TRBD1. The CDR3 extends over 16 amino acids. Germline V gene lookup returns CDR1 PRHDT and CDR2 FYEKMQ (reference sequence). V was clipped by 3 bases and J by 6 bases; unmatched bases: 10. The CDR3 DNA reads as TGTGCCAGCAGCTTTTCTTCCCACAGGGGCGATGAAAAACTGTTTTTT. It encodes CASSFSSHRGDEKLFF.

This chain joins TRBV2 and TRBJ2-3; D is ambiguous. Germline V CDR1 and CDR2: SNHLY, FYNNEI. V was cut by 8 bases and J by 0 bases, with 6 bases left in between. The CDR3 sequence is 12 residues long. CDR3 in DNA: TGTGCCAGCTTTCCTAGCACAGATACGCAGTATTTT. Protein: CASFPSTDTQYF.

The rearrangement uses TRBV15 and TRBJ2-5, with 9 bases fitting TRBD1. The J call may be wrong; the DNA end is better matched by TRBJ2-7. This CDR3 has 16 residues. The germline gives CDR1 LNHNV, CDR2 YYDKDF (reference sequence). In DNA form, the CDR3 reads TGTGCCACCAGCAGACCCGGACAGGGGCACTCCTACGAGCAGTACTTC. Protein: CATSRPGQGHSYEQYF.

The chain links TRBV5-4 to TRBJ2-7; 9 positions match TRBD2. The germline V gene encodes CDR1 SGHNT and CDR2 YYREEE (reference sequence). Trimming at V came to 0 bases and at J to 2 bases, leaving 9 bases not matched to a gene. The CDR3 sequence is 17 residues long. The CDR3 DNA reads as TGTGCCAGCAGCTTGGGTGATTGGGCGGGAGGGGCCTACGAGCAGTACTTC. It yields the protein CASSLGDWAGGAYEQYF.

This rearrangement joins TRBV7-2 to TRBJ1-2, with no clear D. Germline V gene lookup returns CDR1 SGHTA and CDR2 FQGNSA. The CDR3 totals 14 residues. Trimming took off 1 base at V and 2 bases at J, with 8 bases between the two ends. The CDR3 reads CASSLDWQNYGYTF. The CDR3 DNA sequence: TGTGCCAGCAGCTTAGATTGGCAGAACTATGGCTACACCTTC.

Worth noting for this clone: No DNA is shown, since the ends of the CDR3 on it are uncertain; the CDR3 is the one TCRdb lists. The J gene is TRBJ1-5, the V gene TRBV28. Germline V CDR1 and CDR2: MDHEN, SYDVKM. The CDR3 contains 16 residues when both ends are counted. CDR3 sequence: CASFGSGEYSNQPQHF.

The rearrangement joins TRBV28 to TRBJ1-1; 8 bases agree with TRBD1. Germline CDR1 and CDR2: MDHEN and SYDVKM. V trimming: 4 bases; J trimming: 5 bases; junction bases outside the gene matches: 3. The length of the CDR3 is 13 residues. The CDR3 DNA reads as TGTGCCAGCAGTTCACAGGGGGGGACTGAAGCTTTCTTT. Encoded protein: CASSSQGGTEAFF. The whole variable domain, remainder taken from reference TRBV28 and TRBJ1-1, is DVKVTQSSRYLVKRTGEKVFLECVQDMDHENMFWYRQDPGLGLRLIYFSYDVKMKEKGDIPEGYSVSREKKERFSLILESASTNQTSMYLCASSSQGGTEAFFGQGTRLTVV.

This rearrangement joins TRBV19 to TRBJ2-7, with a possible D match to TRBD2 (6 bases). V shed 6 bases and J shed 3 bases, with 15 bases lying between them. Per the germline V gene, CDR1 is LNHDA and CDR2 is SQIVND (reference sequence). CDR3 size: 14 residues. The CDR3 here is CASSKRTEGYEQYF. In DNA, the CDR3 is TGTGCCAGTAGCAAAAGGACGGAGGGCTACGAGCAGTACTTC.

CDR3 residues: CASSYSSGGVGEKLFF. CDR3 coding DNA: TGTGCCAGCAGTTACTCGTCTGGGGGCGTAGGGGAAAAACTGTTTTTT. The rearrangement joins TRBV6-5 to TRBJ1-4, with D perhaps TRBD1 (6 bases). Germline CDR1 MNHEY, CDR2 SVGAGI. V was cut by 0 bases and J by 8 bases, with 16 bases left in between. CDR3 length equals 16 residues.

This chain connects TRBV10-3 to TRBJ2-3; D unresolved. V lost 10 bases to trimming and J lost 4 bases, with 6 bases between them. CDR1 and CDR2 (germline): ENHRY, SYGVKD. CDR3 length: 10 residues. CDR3 residues: CATSADTQYF. DNA for the CDR3: TGTGCCACGTCGGCAGATACGCAGTATTTT.

The chain has TRBV21-1 and TRBJ2-2; the table's TRBD2 call for D was not verified on the DNA. TRBV21-1 is given as a pseudogene. This CDR3 contains 15 residues. The CDR3 DNA reads TGTGCCAGCAGCAAAAAAGGTCCGGGAACCGGGGAGCTGTTTTTT. Translation gives CASSKKGPGTGELFF.